These T cell receptor beta chains were read from a single sample in a study of blood T cell repertoires in COVID-19. Sequencing used immunoSEQ multiplex PCR; TCRdb keeps in-frame clones, though not all of them. The data contain 200,000 to 250,000 clones, nearly 90% of them singletons. The sequenced sample consisted of peripheral blood. These receptors all come from a woman between 18 and 29 years old who had recovered from COVID-19. Each CDR3 is given with its conserved first and last residue. A D gene is named only where the DNA matches it firmly. The size entry is marked missing in some rows and otherwise reads once, few, many or a size class.

J	D	V	size	CDR3	DNA
TRBJ2-3	TRBD2	TRBV5-1	-	CASSLHGLAGGPDTQYF	TGCGCCAGCAGCTTACACGGACTAGCGGGAGGCCCAGATACGCAGTATTTT
TRBJ1-3	-	TRBV6-5	-	CASSYTQGSGNTIYF	TGTGCCAGCAGTTACACGCAGGGCTCTGGAAACACCATATATTTT
TRBJ1-2	TRBD1	TRBV3-1/TRBV3-2	-	CASSRLTGTGEGNGYTF	TGTGCCAGCAGCCGCCTCACCGGGACAGGGGAAGGGAATGGCTACACCTTC
TRBJ2-7	-	TRBV6-6	once	CASSPIGNYEQYF	TGTGCCAGCAGTCCTATCGGGAACTACGAGCAGTACTTC
TRBJ1-2	-	TRBV7-2	-	CASSFVAEPARGYTF	TGTGCCAGCAGCTTTGTGGCGGAGCCTGCTCGTGGCTACACCTTC
TRBJ1-1	-	TRBV19	-	CASSISMNTEAFF	TGTGCCAGTAGTATATCTATGAACACTGAAGCTTTCTTT
TRBJ2-1	TRBD2	TRBV30	-	CAWSVLLNSGHEQFF	TGTGCCTGGAGTGTATTACTCAATAGCGGGCATGAGCAGTTCTTC
TRBJ2-1	-	TRBV19	-	CASSRLDSYNEQFF	TGTGCCAGTAGCCGACTAGACTCCTACAATGAGCAGTTCTTC
TRBJ2-7	-	TRBV4-2	medium-sized	CASSQEMGAYEQYF	TGTGCCAGCAGCCAAGAAATGGGAGCCTACGAGCAGTACTTC
TRBJ2-7	TRBD1	TRBV5-1	-	CASSQGNEQYF	TGCGCCAGTTCACAGGGGAACGAGCAGTACTTC
TRBJ2-3	TRBD2	TRBV9	-	CASSVGTSGSDTQYF	TGTGCCAGCAGCGTCGGGACTAGCGGGAGTGATACGCAGTATTTT
TRBJ1-1	-	TRBV28	once	CASSYTGTEAFF	TGTGCCAGCAGTTATACGGGGACTGAAGCTTTCTTT
TRBJ2-2	TRBD2	TRBV2	-	CASSGGEREGDTGELFF	TGTGCCAGCAGTGGGGGAGAGAGGGAGGGAGACACCGGGGAGCTGTTTTTT
TRBJ1-5	TRBD1	TRBV4-3	-	CASSQEAGGPYSNQPQHF	TGCGCCAGCAGCCAAGAGGCAGGGGGCCCCTATAGCAATCAGCCCCAGCATTTT
TRBJ2-5	TRBD2	TRBV6-5	once	CASSYSTSGVGQTQYF	TGTGCCAGCAGTTATTCTACTAGCGGGGTGGGGCAGACCCAGTACTTC
TRBJ2-1	-	TRBV7-2	once	CASSPDFYNEQFF	TGTGCCAGCAGCCCGGACTTCTACAATGAGCAGTTCTTC
TRBJ2-5	TRBD2	TRBV7-3	-	CASSPGVAGDTETQYF	TGTGCCAGCAGCCCCGGGGTAGCGGGAGATACGGAGACCCAGTACTTC
TRBJ2-1	-	TRBV2	-	CASSADRSSYNEQFF	TGTGCCAGCAGCGCCGACAGGAGCTCCTACAATGAGCAGTTCTTC
TRBJ2-2	-	TRBV24-1	-	CATSDSLAANTGELFF	TGTGCCACCAGTGACTCCCTCGCAGCGAACACCGGGGAGCTGTTTTTT
TRBJ1-2	-	TRBV4-3	once	CASSQGGGGGDYGYTF	TGCGCCAGCAGTCAAGGGGGTGGCGGGGGCGACTATGGCTACACCTTC
TRBJ2-1	TRBD2	TRBV24-1	-	CATSERGLIAGAVYNEQFF	TGTGCCACCAGTGAGCGGGGACTGATAGCGGGAGCAGTTTACAATGAGCAGTTCTTC
TRBJ2-5	-	TRBV5-1	-	CASSLAGRVETQYF	TGCGCCAGCAGCTTGGCCGGTCGGGTGGAGACCCAGTACTTC
TRBJ1-2	-	TRBV19	-	CASSIPDYPNYGYTF	TGTGCCAGTAGTATCCCGGACTACCCTAACTATGGCTACACCTTC
TRBJ1-1	TRBD1	TRBV12-5	once	CASGGTGANTEAFF	TGTGCTAGTGGTGGGACAGGTGCGAACACTGAAGCTTTCTTT